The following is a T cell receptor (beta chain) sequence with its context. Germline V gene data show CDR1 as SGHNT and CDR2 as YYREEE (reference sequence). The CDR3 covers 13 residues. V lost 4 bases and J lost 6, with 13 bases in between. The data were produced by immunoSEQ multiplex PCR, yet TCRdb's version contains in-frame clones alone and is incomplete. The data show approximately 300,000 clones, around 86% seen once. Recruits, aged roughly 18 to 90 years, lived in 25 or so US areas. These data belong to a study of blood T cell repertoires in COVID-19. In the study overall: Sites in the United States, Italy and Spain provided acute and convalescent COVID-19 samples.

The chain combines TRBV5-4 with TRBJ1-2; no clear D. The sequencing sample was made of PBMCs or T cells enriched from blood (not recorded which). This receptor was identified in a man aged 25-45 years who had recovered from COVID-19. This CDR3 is CASSPEFLDGYTF. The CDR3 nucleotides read TGTGCCAGCAGCCCCGAGTTTTTGGATGGCTACACCTTC.